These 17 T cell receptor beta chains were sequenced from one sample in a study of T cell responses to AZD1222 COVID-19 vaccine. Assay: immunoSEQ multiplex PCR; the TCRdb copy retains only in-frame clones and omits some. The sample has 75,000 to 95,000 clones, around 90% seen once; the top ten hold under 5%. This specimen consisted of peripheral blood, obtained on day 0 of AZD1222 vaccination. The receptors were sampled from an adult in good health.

CDR3 DNA sequence: TGCGCCAGCAGCCAGCGGGAACAGGGGGCGAGCTCTGGAAACACCATATATTTT. Translation: CASSQREQGASSGNTIYF. This sequence joins TRBV5-1 and TRBJ1-3, with 9 bases matching TRBD1. The CDR3 has 18 residues. Germline assignment: CDR1 SGHRS and CDR2 YFSETQ. Trimming at V came to 4 bases and at J to 0 bases, leaving 11 bases not matched to a gene.

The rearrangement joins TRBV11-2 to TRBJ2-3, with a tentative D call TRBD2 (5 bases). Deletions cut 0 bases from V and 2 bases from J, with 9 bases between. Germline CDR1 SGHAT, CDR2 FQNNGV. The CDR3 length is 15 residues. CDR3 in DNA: TGTGCCAGCAGCTTAGATCGGGGTTACACAGATACGCAGTATTTT. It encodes CASSLDRGYTDTQYF.

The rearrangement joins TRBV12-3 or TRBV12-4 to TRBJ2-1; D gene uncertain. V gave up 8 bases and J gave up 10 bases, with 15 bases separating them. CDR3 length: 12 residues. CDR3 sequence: CASSSQFSEQFF. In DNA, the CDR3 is TGTGCCAGCTCCTCCCAGTTCTCGGAGCAGTTCTTC.

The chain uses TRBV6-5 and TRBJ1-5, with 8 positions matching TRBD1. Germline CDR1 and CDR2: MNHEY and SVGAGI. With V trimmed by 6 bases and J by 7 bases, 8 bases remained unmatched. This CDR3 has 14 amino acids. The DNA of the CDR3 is TGTGCCAGCAGCCCAGACAGGGGTCCCCAGCCCCAGCATTTT. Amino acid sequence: CASSPDRGPQPQHF.

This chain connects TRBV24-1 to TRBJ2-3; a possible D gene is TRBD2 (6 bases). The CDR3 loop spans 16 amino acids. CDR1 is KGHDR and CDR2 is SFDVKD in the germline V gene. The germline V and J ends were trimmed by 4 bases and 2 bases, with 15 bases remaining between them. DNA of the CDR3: TGTGCCACCAGTGAAACGTGGGGGGAGGACACAGATACGCAGTATTTT. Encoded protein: CATSETWGEDTDTQYF.

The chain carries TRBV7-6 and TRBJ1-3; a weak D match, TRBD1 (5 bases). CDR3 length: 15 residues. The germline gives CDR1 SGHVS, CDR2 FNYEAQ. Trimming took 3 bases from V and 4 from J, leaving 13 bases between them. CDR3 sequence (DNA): TGTGCCAGCAGCTTTGAACCGGGGCGGGGAAACACCATATATTTT. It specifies CASSFEPGRGNTIYF.

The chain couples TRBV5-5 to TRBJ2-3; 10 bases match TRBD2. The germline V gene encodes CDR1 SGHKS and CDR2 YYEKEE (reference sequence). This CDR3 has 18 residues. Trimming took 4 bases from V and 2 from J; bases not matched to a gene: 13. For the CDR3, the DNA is TGTGCCAGCAGCACCGACACCGAAGCGGGAGGGTCCACAGATACGCAGTATTTT. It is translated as CASSTDTEAGGSTDTQYF. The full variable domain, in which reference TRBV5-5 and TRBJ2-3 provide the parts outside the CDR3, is DAGVTQSPTHLIKTRGQQVTLRCSPISGHKSVSWYQQVLGQGPQFIFQYYEKEERGRGNFPDRFSARQFPNYSSELNVNALLLGDSALYLCASSTDTEAGGSTDTQYFGPGTRLTVL.

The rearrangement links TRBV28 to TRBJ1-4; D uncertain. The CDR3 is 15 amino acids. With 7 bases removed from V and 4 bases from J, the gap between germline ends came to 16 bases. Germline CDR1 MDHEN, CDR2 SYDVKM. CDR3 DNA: TGTGCCAGCAATGGGAAGGGCTTAGGTAATGAAAAACTGTTTTTT. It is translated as CASNGKGLGNEKLFF. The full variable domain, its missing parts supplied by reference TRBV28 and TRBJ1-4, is DVKVTQSSRYLVKRTGEKVFLECVQDMDHENMFWYRQDPGLGLRLIYFSYDVKMKEKGDIPEGYSVSREKKERFSLILESASTNQTSMYLCASNGKGLGNEKLFFGSGTQLSVL.

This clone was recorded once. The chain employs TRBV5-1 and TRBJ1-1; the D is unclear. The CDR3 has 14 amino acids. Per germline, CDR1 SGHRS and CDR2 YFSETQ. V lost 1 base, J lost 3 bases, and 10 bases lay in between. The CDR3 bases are TGCGCCAGCAGCTTGTTGGTGGAAGACACTGAAGCTTTCTTT. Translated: CASSLLVEDTEAFF.

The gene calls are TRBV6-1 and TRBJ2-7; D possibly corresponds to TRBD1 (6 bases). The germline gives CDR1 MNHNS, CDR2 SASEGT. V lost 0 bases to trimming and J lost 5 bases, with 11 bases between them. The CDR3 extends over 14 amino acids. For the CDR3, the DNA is TGTGCCAGCAGTGAAGCAGGGGGTCACGACGAGCAGTACTTC. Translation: CASSEAGGHDEQYF.

The CDR3 here is CASSESRFSTDTQYF. The CDR3 DNA is TGTGCCAGCAGTGAGAGCAGGTTTAGCACAGATACGCAGTATTTT. The V call is TRBV2, the J call TRBJ2-3; D is unclear. The CDR3 length is 15 residues. Trimming stripped 3 bases from V and 0 bases from J, with 10 bases between. Germline assignment: CDR1 SNHLY and CDR2 FYNNEI.

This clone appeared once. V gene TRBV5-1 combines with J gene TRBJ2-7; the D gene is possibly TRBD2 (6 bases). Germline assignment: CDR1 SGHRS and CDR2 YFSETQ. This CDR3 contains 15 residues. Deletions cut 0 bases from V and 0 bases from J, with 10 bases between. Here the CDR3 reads CASSLAASDSYEQYF. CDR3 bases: TGCGCCAGCAGCTTGGCGGCTAGCGACTCCTACGAGCAGTACTTC.

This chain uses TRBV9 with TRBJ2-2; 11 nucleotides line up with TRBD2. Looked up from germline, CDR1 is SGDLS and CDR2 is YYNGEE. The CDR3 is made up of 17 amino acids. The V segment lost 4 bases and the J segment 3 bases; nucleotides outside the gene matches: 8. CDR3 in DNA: TGTGCCAGCAGCCCCTCAACACTAGCGGGAGACACCGGGGAGCTGTTTTTT. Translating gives CASSPSTLAGDTGELFF.

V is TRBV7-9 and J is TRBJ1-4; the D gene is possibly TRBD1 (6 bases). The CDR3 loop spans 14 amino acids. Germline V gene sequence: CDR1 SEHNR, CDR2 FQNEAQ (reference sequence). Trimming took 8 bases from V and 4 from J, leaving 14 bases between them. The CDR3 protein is CASAWGGVNEKLFF. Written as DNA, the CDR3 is TGTGCCAGCGCCTGGGGGGGCGTTAATGAAAAACTGTTTTTT.

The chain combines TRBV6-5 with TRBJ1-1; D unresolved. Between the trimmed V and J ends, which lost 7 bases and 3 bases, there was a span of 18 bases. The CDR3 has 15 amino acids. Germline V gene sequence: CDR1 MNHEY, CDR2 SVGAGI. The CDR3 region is CASTPPKAQDTEAFF. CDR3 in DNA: TGTGCCAGCACCCCCCCCAAGGCCCAAGACACTGAAGCTTTCTTT.

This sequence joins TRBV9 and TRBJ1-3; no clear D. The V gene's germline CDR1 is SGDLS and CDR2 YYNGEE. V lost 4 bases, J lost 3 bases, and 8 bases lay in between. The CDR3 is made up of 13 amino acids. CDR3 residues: CASSLQNGNTIYF. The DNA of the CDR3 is TGTGCCAGCAGCCTCCAGAATGGAAACACCATATATTTT.

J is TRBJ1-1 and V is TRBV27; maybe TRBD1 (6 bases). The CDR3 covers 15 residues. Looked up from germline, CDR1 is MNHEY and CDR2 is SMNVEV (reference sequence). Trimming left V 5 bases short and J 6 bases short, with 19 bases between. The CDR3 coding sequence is TGTGCCAGCAGTCCCTGGACAGCGACGGGCTCTGAAGCTTTCTTT. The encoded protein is CASSPWTATGSEAFF.